This T cell receptor beta chain derives from a study of OX40 agonist ivuxolimab in advanced cancers. Study-wide context: Patients' therapy was ivuxolimab, an antibody that acts as an agonist of OX40 (CD134). Patients undergoing dose escalation presented with hepatocellular carcinoma, melanoma, renal cell or head and neck cancer. Age averaged about 66 years (range about 23 to 80), and 82.7% were male.

Germline CDR1 reads SQVTM; CDR2 reads ANQGSEA. The V end lost 4 bases, the J end lost 7 bases, and 14 bases lay between the germline ends. The CDR3 totals 13 residues. Data came from immunoSEQ multiplex PCR; TCRdb stores just in-frame clones and leaves some out. The sample lists fewer than 75,000 clones, more than 85% seen once, with 2.2% in the top ten. This chain connects TRBV29-1 to TRBJ1-5, with a weak D call TRBD1 (6 bases). The sequencing here drew on CD4+ or CD8+ T cells sorted from blood, taken in a trial of the OX40 agonist ivuxolimab. This sequence was found in an adult with an advanced solid tumor such as melanoma, head and neck, liver or kidney cancer. As DNA, the CDR3 is TGCAGCGTTGTACGGGGGGCGAGGCAGCCCCAGCATTTT. It encodes CSVVRGARQPQHF.